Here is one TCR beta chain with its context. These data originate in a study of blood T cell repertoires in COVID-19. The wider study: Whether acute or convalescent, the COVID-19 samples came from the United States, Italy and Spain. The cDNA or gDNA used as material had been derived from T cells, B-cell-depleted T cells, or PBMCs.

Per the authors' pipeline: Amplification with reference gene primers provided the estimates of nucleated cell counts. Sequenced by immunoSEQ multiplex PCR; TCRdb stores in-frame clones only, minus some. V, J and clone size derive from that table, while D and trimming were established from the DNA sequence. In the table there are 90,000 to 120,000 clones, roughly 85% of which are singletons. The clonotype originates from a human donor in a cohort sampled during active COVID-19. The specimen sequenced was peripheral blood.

Written as DNA, the CDR3 is TGTGCCAGCAGCTTGTTCGGGACTAGCGGGATTCGGGAGACCCAGTACTTC. Translated, it gives CASSLFGTSGIRETQYF. The genes are TRBV5-4 and TRBJ2-5, with 13 positions matching TRBD2. Trimming cost V 1 base and J 5 bases; bases outside gene matches: 8. Germline V CDR1 and CDR2: SGHNT, YYREEE (reference sequence). CDR3 length equals 17 residues.